Below, 16 T cell receptor beta chains from the same sample are listed, as sequenced in a study of cytomegalovirus exposure and HLA in healthy donors (dated by TCRdb to about 2017). The method behind the library was the immunoSEQ multiplex PCR assay. For the multiplex PCR, a mixture combining 60 forward primers for TCR Vbeta segments and 13 reverse primers for TCR Jbeta segments was used. This is the immuneACCESS table as TCRdb keeps it, with only in-frame sequences that have V and J called. A part of the clones is gone; compared with another copy, unresolved V genes explain less than half, and the rest is unexplained. The sample yields roughly 200,000 clones; roughly 79% were counted once. Clones ranked in the top ten supply 0.5% to 0.7% of the sample. The sequencing input was PBMCs. These receptors came from a woman in her 40s in good health and CMV-seronegative.

In DNA form, the CDR3 reads TGCGCCAGCAGCTTGGCCGGGGGGTCGAACACTGAAGCTTTCTTT. It encodes CASSLAGGSNTEAFF. The V and J genes are TRBV5-1 and TRBJ1-1, with TRBD1 as a possible D gene (5 bases). This CDR3 has 15 residues. CDR1 is SGHRS and CDR2 is YFSETQ in the germline V gene. V gave up 0 bases and J gave up 1 base, with 10 bases separating them.

This chain uses TRBV19 with TRBJ2-7; D is possibly TRBD2 (5 bases). This CDR3 has 15 amino acids. Germline CDR1 and CDR2: LNHDA and SQIVND (reference sequence). V lost 4 bases to trimming and J lost 4 bases, with 17 bases between them. The CDR3 DNA reads TGTGCCAGTAGTAGGAGGTCCGGGGATGGATACGAGCAGTACTTC. It yields the protein CASSRRSGDGYEQYF.

V gene TRBV11-3 combines with J gene TRBJ2-5; no clear D gene. This CDR3 has 13 residues. Per germline, CDR1 SGHNT and CDR2 YENEEA. The V and J ends lost 5 bases and 5 bases respectively, with 12 bases between them. As DNA, the CDR3 is TGTGCCAGCAGCCCCCGGAGTGCGGAGACCCAGTACTTC. This codes for CASSPRSAETQYF.

In its sample, this clone was seen once. The chain combines TRBV5-6 with TRBJ2-7, with TRBD2 identical over 15 bases. The length of the CDR3 is 17 residues. The germline V gene has CDR1 SGHDT and CDR2 YYEEEE. Trimming removed 5 bases from V and 0 bases from J; junction bases left unmatched: 6. The CDR3 sequence: CASSMGLAGGFSYEQYF. CDR3 bases: TGTGCCAGCAGTATGGGACTAGCGGGGGGATTCTCCTACGAGCAGTACTTC.

V and J are TRBV25-1 and TRBJ2-2, with 8 bases that match TRBD1. The germline CDR1 and CDR2 sequences are MGHDK and SYGVNS. J was trimmed by 4 bases and V by 7 bases; bases with no gene match: 5. This CDR3 comprises 14 residues. In DNA form, the CDR3 reads TGTGCCAGCACGGGACAGGAGGTCACCGGGGAGCTGTTTTTT. Protein product: CASTGQEVTGELFF.

The V call is TRBV6-5, the J call TRBJ2-1, with 13 bases that match TRBD2. Trimming cost V 6 bases and J 5 bases; bases outside gene matches: 4. The CDR3 loop spans 15 amino acids. Per germline, CDR1 MNHEY and CDR2 SVGAGI. The CDR3 spells CASSRTSGGNNEQFF. DNA of the CDR3: TGTGCCAGCAGCAGGACTAGCGGGGGCAACAATGAGCAGTTCTTC.

The rearrangement uses TRBV7-2 and TRBJ2-2; 13 bases line up with TRBD2. This CDR3 spans 19 amino acids. The germline V gene encodes CDR1 SGHTA and CDR2 FQGNSA. J gave up 0 bases and V 5 bases, and 9 bases lay outside the gene matches. CDR3 bases: TGTGCCAGCAGCCCACGACTAGCGGGGGGACCCACGAACACCGGGGAGCTGTTTTTT. This encodes CASSPRLAGGPTNTGELFF. Full variable domain (outside the CDR3, taken from reference TRBV7-2 and TRBJ2-2): GAGVSQSPSNKVTEKGKDVELRCDPISGHTALYWYRQSLGQGLEFLIYFQGNSAPDKSGLPSDRFSAERTGGSVSTLTIQRTQQEDSAVYLCASSPRLAGGPTNTGELFFGEGSRLTVL.

This sequence joins TRBV5-5 and TRBJ2-7; 16 nucleotides align to TRBD2. Trimming took 2 bases from V and 2 from J; bases not matched to a gene: 1. The germline CDR1 and CDR2 sequences are SGHKS and YYEKEE (reference sequence). CDR3 length equals 16 residues. CDR3 in DNA: TGTGCCAGCAGCTTTGGGACTAGCGGGGGGGCCTACGAGCAGTACTTC. It is translated as CASSFGTSGGAYEQYF.

This clone was found once. The V call is TRBV9, the J call TRBJ1-6; no reliable D call. V shed 3 bases and J shed 10 bases, with 20 bases lying between them. This CDR3 comprises 16 residues. Germline V CDR1 and CDR2: SGDLS, YYNGEE. CDR3 in amino acids: CASSGAPFGPGSPLHF. The CDR3 DNA reads TGTGCCAGCAGCGGAGCACCTTTCGGTCCGGGATCACCCCTCCACTTT.

The rearrangement links TRBV6-7 to TRBJ1-5, with D perhaps matching TRBD1 (6 bases). TRBV6-7 is assigned to the ORF class and has an uncertain function. Trimming cost V 0 bases and J 5 bases, with 17 bases left between them. This CDR3 comprises 17 residues. This CDR3 reads CASSYSRDDRTDQPQHF. Written as DNA, the CDR3 is TGTGCCAGCAGTTACTCGAGAGATGACAGGACCGATCAGCCCCAGCATTTT.

The chain couples TRBV10-3 to TRBJ1-6; perhaps TRBD1 as D (6 bases). The ends were cut back, 0 bases at V and 4 bases at J, with 10 bases in the middle. The length of the CDR3 is 16 residues. CDR1 ENHRY and CDR2 SYGVKD come from the germline V gene. Here the CDR3 reads CAISESRGGYNSPLHF. The CDR3 DNA reads TGTGCCATCAGTGAGTCGAGGGGGGGGTATAATTCACCCCTCCACTTT.

V usage is TRBV6-1 and J usage is TRBJ1-4; D is possibly TRBD1 (5 bases). Trimming pared 4 bases from V and 10 bases from J, leaving 22 bases between. Germline CDR1 is MNHNS and CDR2 is SASEGT. This CDR3 is 16 amino acids long. CDR3: CASSVVQGGGGGKLFF. CDR3 nucleotide sequence: TGTGCCAGCAGTGTGGTCCAGGGAGGTGGAGGTGGAAAACTGTTTTTT.

The chain joins TRBV4-2 to TRBJ1-6, with D perhaps matching TRBD1 (5 bases). CDR1 LGHNA and CDR2 YNFKEQ come from the germline V gene. The CDR3 extends over 15 amino acids. The V end lost 0 bases, the J end lost 7 bases, and 10 bases lay between the germline ends. The CDR3 loop reads CASSQDGGGNSPLHF. The CDR3 bases are TGTGCCAGCAGCCAAGATGGGGGGGGGAATTCACCCCTCCACTTT.

This chain joins TRBV5-1 and TRBJ1-1, with TRBD1 identical over 8 bases. Germline V lookup: CDR1 SGHRS, CDR2 YFSETQ. With V trimmed by 7 bases and J by 5 bases, 7 bases remained unmatched. The CDR3 extends over 13 amino acids. This CDR3 reads CASGQGLDTEAFF. The CDR3 DNA sequence: TGCGCCAGCGGACAGGGTCTGGATACTGAAGCTTTCTTT.

V gene TRBV7-9 combines with J gene TRBJ1-1; 9 nucleotides agree with TRBD1. V lost 5 bases, J lost 4 bases, and 8 bases stayed unmatched. CDR3 length: 15 residues. Germline V gives CDR1 SEHNR, CDR2 FQNEAQ (reference sequence). The CDR3 DNA sequence: TGTGCCAGCAGCACGCGGGGGACAGGGAGCACTGAAGCTTTCTTT. Amino acids: CASSTRGTGSTEAFF.

V usage is TRBV27 and J usage is TRBJ2-1; 14 bases are a match to TRBD2. V trimming: 6 bases; J trimming: 7 bases; junction bases outside the gene matches: 11. Looked up from germline, CDR1 is MNHEY and CDR2 is SMNVEV (reference sequence). The CDR3 sequence is 17 residues long. The CDR3 sequence is CASRPGLAGGTKNEQFF. Written as DNA, the CDR3 is TGTGCCAGCAGACCTGGACTAGCGGGGGGAACAAAGAATGAGCAGTTCTTC.